Below are 11 T cell receptor beta chains sequenced from a single sample in a study of blood T cell repertoires in COVID-19 (dated by TCRdb to 2018 to 2020). The protocol used for the library was the immunoSEQ multiplex PCR assay. TCRdb stores this immuneACCESS table with in-frame sequences only. Part of the clones is absent; in the studies checked, under half of the shortfall reflects unresolved V genes, and no reason is known for the rest. This sample gives 150,000 to 200,000 clones in total; approximately 87% of them show up just once. Of the sample, 11% falls within the top ten clones. Source material: peripheral blood. These receptors came from a woman in her sixties with COVID-19, enrolled during active disease.

The chain is built from TRBV18 and TRBJ2-5; D may be TRBD1 (5 bases). Trimming left V 6 bases short and J 3 bases short, with 14 bases between. Germline V gene sequence: CDR1 KGHSH, CDR2 LQKENI. This CDR3 has 14 residues. Here the CDR3 DNA reads TGTGCCAGCTCGCTGACAGTAGGGAAAGAGACCCAGTACTTC. The encoded protein is CASSLTVGKETQYF.

The chain couples TRBV11-2 to TRBJ2-7, with 13 bases matching TRBD2. The CDR3 has 17 amino acids. The junction had 7 bases not matched to a gene; V was cut back by 4 bases and J by 1 base. CDR1 and CDR2 from the germline V gene are SGHAT and FQNNGV. CDR3 sequence: CASSSGLAGVYSYEQYF. The CDR3 DNA is TGTGCCAGCAGCTCCGGACTAGCGGGAGTGTATTCCTACGAGCAGTACTTC. Full variable domain (rest looked up from reference TRBV11-2 and TRBJ2-7): EAGVAQSPRYKIIEKRQSVAFWCNPISGHATLYWYQQILGQGPKLLIQFQNNGVVDDSQLPKDRFSAERLKGVDSTLKIQPAKLEDSAVYLCASSSGLAGVYSYEQYFGPGTRLTVT.

This chain uses TRBV5-1 with TRBJ2-7, with 8 bases aligning to TRBD1. Germline V CDR1 and CDR2: SGHRS, YFSETQ. The V and J ends lost 4 bases and 3 bases, in that order; junction bases with no gene match: 12. This CDR3 region has 16 residues. The CDR3 DNA reads as TGCGCCAGCAGCGGAAGTAGACAGGGGTTGAGCTACGAGCAGTACTTC. The encoded protein is CASSGSRQGLSYEQYF. Combining the CDR3 with reference TRBV5-1 and TRBJ2-7 gives the whole variable domain KAGVTQTPRYLIKTRGQQVTLSCSPISGHRSVSWYQQTPGQGLQFLFEYFSETQRNKGNFPGRFSGRQFSNSRSEMNVSTLELGDSALYLCASSGSRQGLSYEQYFGPGTRLTVT.

V is TRBV3-1 (or the pseudogene TRBV3-2) and J is TRBJ2-2, with 8 bases identical to TRBD2. This CDR3 contains 18 residues. The J segment lost 3 bases and the V segment lost 1 base, leaving 10 bases of the junction unmatched. Germline values: CDR1 LGHDT, CDR2 YNNKEL (reference sequence). CDR3 sequence reads: CASSQVTGRAADTGELFF. CDR3 in DNA: TGTGCCAGCAGCCAAGTTACCGGGAGGGCCGCAGACACCGGGGAGCTGTTTTTT.

There are a few counts of this clone. V gene TRBV15 combines with J gene TRBJ1-1; D not certain. Germline CDR1 and CDR2: LNHNV and YYDKDF (reference sequence). This CDR3 has 16 residues. Between the trimmed V and J ends, which lost 0 bases and 0 bases, there was a span of 11 bases. The CDR3 DNA follows: TGTGCCACCAGCAGAGACGCTACCGGGTTGAACACTGAAGCTTTCTTT. Its protein is CATSRDATGLNTEAFF.

V gene TRBV7-2 combines with J gene TRBJ2-5, with a weak D call TRBD2 (6 bases). The CDR3 is made up of 13 amino acids. Germline CDR1 and CDR2: SGHTA and FQGNSA. V lost 6 bases and J 2 bases, leaving 10 bases between the germline ends. In DNA, the CDR3 is TGTGCCAGCAGAGTTAGCGGACAAGAGACCCAGTACTTC. Encoded protein: CASRVSGQETQYF.

This rearrangement joins TRBV6-1 to TRBJ2-1, with 10 nucleotides matching TRBD1. The trim removed 1 base at V and 9 bases at J, leaving 6 bases unmatched. This CDR3 is 15 amino acids long. Germline V gives CDR1 MNHNS, CDR2 SASEGT. CDR3 nucleotides: TGTGCCAGCAGTGAAGAAATACGGACAGGGGGTGAGCAGTTCTTC. Protein product: CASSEEIRTGGEQFF.

The V call is TRBV5-1, the J call TRBJ1-1; 8 bases match TRBD1. This CDR3 region has 16 residues. J gave up 2 bases and V 7 bases, and 13 bases lay outside the gene matches. Germline assignment: CDR1 SGHRS and CDR2 YFSETQ. CDR3 sequence: CASLGGSGGPNTEAFF. The CDR3 DNA follows: TGCGCCAGCCTAGGAGGGTCAGGGGGCCCAAACACTGAAGCTTTCTTT.

This chain joins TRBV11-3 and TRBJ2-5, with D possibly matching TRBD1 (6 bases). This CDR3 comprises 15 residues. V shed 5 bases and J shed 1 base, with 14 bases lying between them. Germline values: CDR1 SGHNT, CDR2 YENEEA. CDR3 nucleotide sequence: TGTGCCAGCAGCCCGGCAGGACAGAGCCAAGAGACCCAGTACTTC. Protein: CASSPAGQSQETQYF.

In its sample, this clone was seen once. The CDR3 nucleotides are TGTGCCAGCAGCTTAGGGGGACAGGGGGCGCTGGAGACCCAGTACTTC. Translation gives CASSLGGQGALETQYF. This rearrangement joins TRBV7-2 to TRBJ2-5, with TRBD1 matching 12 bases. Trimming cost V 1 base and J 5 bases; bases outside gene matches: 5. CDR3 length: 16 amino acids. CDR1 is SGHTA, CDR2 FQGNSA, per germline.

This clone was counted a few times. The chain joins TRBV19 to TRBJ1-5, with 7 bases fitting TRBD1. The CDR3 contains 15 residues. The J segment lost 4 bases and the V segment lost 7 bases, leaving 10 bases of the junction unmatched. Germline V gene sequence: CDR1 LNHDA, CDR2 SQIVND (reference sequence). The CDR3 loop reads CASTLRGQRNQPQHF. The CDR3 DNA follows: TGTGCCAGTACCCTCCGGGGACAGCGGAATCAGCCCCAGCATTTT. Drawing the rest from reference TRBV19 and TRBJ1-5, the complete variable domain is DGGITQSPKYLFRKEGQNVTLSCEQNLNHDAMYWYRQDPGQGLRLIYYSQIVNDFQKGDIAEGYSVSREKKESFPLTVTSAQKNPTAFYLCASTLRGQRNQPQHFGDGTRLSIL.